The T cell receptor (beta chain) described here comes from a study of blood T cell repertoires in COVID-19. As for the study in general: T cells, B-cell-depleted T cells, or PBMCs supplied cDNA or gDNA.

Here immunoSEQ multiplex PCR was the method, and the copy in TCRdb shows in-frame clones only, minus some. The sample contains about 93,000 clones, roughly 79% of which appear only once. V was pared by 3 bases and J by 4 bases, with 9 bases between. The CDR3 runs 13 residues. Germline-derived CDR1 and CDR2 are DFQATT and SNEGSKA (reference sequence). The clonotype comes from a human donor in a cohort sampled during active COVID-19. Material for sequencing was peripheral blood. The chain uses TRBV20-1 and TRBJ2-2, with a weak D call TRBD2 (5 bases). The CDR3 reads CSASRRGTGELFF. CDR3 in DNA: TGCAGTGCTAGTAGACGGGGCACCGGGGAGCTGTTTTTT.